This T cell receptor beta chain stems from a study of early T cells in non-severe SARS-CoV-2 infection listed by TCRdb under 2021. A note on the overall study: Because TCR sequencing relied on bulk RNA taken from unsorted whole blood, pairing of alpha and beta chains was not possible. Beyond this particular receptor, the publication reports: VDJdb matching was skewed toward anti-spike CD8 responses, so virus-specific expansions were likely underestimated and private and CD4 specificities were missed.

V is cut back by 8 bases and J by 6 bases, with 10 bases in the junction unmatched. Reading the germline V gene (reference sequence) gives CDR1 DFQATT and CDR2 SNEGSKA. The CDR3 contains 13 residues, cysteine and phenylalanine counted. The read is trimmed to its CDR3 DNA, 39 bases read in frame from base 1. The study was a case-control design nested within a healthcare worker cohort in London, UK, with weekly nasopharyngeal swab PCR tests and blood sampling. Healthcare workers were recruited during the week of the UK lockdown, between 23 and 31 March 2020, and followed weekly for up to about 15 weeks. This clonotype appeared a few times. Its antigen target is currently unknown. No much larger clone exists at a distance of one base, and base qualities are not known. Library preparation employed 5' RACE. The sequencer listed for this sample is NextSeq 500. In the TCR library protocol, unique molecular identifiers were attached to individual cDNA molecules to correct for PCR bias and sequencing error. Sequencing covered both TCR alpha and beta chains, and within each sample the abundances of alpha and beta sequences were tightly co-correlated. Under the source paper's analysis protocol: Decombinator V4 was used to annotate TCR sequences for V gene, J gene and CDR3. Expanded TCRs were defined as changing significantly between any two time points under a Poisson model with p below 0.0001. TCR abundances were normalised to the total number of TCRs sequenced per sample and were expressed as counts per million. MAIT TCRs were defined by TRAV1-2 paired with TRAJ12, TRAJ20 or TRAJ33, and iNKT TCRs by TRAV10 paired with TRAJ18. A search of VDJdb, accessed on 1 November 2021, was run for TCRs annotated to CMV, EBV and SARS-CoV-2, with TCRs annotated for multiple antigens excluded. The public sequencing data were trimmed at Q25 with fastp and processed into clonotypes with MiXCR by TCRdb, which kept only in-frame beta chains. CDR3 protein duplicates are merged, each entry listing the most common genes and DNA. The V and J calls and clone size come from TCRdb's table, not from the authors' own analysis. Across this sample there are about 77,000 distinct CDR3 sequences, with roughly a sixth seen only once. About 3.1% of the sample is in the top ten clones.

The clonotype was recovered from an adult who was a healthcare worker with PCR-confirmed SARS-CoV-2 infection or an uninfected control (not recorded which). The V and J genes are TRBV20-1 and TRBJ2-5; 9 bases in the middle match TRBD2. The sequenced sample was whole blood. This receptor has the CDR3 CSIATSGRQTQYF. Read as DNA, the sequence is TGCAGTATCGCCACTAGCGGGCGGCAGACCCAGTACTTC.